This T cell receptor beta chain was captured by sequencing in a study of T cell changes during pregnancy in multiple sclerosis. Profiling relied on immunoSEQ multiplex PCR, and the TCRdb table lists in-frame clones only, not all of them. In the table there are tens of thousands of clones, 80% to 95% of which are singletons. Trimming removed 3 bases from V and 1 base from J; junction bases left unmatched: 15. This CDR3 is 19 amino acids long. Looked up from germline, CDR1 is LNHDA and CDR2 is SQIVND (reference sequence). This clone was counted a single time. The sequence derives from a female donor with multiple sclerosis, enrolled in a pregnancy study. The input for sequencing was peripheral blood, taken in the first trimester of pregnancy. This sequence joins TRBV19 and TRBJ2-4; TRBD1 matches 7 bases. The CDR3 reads CASSMTGYHGGEAKNIQYF. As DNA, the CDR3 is TGTGCCAGTAGTATGACAGGGTATCATGGAGGCGAGGCCAAAAACATTCAGTACTTC.